This TCR beta chain appears in the sequencing data of a study of blood T cell repertoires in COVID-19. Looking at the study overall: Italy, Spain and the United States were the sources of the convalescent and acute COVID-19 samples. The analysed material was cDNA or gDNA that came from T cells, B-cell-depleted T cells, or PBMCs.

Sequencing used immunoSEQ multiplex PCR; TCRdb keeps in-frame clones, though not all of them. Here the sample spans approximately 380,000 clones, 88% being singletons. Germline V lookup: CDR1 SGHDT, CDR2 YYEEEE. CDR3 length: 14 residues. J gave up 1 base and V 6 bases, and 6 bases lay outside the gene matches. The cohort comprised adults aged about 18 to 100 years residing in some 24 US areas. Recovered participants had two consecutive negative NP/OP PCR tests, healthcare professional clearance, or symptom resolution. This clonotype originated in a woman under 30 who had recovered from COVID-19. The sequenced material came from PBMCs or T cells enriched from blood (not recorded which). The chain recombines TRBV5-6 with TRBJ2-7; TRBD1 aligns across 8 bases. The CDR3 protein is CASISRTGSYEQYF. In DNA form, the CDR3 reads TGTGCCAGCATCTCAAGGACAGGGTCCTACGAGCAGTACTTC.